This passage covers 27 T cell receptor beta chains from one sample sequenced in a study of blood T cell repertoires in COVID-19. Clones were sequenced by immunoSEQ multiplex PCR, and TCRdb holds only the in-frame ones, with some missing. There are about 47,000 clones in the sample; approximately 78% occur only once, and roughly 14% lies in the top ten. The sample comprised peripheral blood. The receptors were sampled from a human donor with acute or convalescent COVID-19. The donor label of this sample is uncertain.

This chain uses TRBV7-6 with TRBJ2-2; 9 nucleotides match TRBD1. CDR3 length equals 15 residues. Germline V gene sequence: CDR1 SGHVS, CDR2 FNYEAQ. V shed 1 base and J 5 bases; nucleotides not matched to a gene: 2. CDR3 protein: CASSLVGQGTGELFF. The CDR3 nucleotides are TGTGCCAGCAGCTTAGTTGGACAGGGGACCGGGGAGCTGTTTTTT.

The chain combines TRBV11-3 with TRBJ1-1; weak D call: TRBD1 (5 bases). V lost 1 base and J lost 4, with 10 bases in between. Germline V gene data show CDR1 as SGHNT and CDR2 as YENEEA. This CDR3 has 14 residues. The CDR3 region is CASSLASGTTEAFF. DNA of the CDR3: TGTGCCAGCAGCTTAGCAAGCGGGACCACTGAAGCTTTCTTT. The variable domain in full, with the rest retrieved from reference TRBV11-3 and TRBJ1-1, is EAGVVQSPRYKIIEKKQPVAFWCNPISGHNTLYWYLQNLGQGPELLIRYENEEAVDDSQLPKDRFSAERLKGVDSTLKIQPAELGDSAVYLCASSLASGTTEAFFGQGTRLTVV.

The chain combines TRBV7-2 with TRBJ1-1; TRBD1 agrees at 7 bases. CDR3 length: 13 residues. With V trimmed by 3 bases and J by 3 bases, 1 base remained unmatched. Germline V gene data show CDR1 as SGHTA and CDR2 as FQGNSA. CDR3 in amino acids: CASSFGQDTEAFF. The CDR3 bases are TGTGCCAGCAGCTTTGGACAGGACACTGAAGCTTTCTTT.

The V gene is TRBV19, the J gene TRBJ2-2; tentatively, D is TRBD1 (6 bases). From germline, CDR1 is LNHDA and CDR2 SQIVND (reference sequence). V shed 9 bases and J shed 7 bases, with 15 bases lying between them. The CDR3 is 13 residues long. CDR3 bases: TGTGCCAGCGGTGAACAGGGTAGCGGGGAGCTGTTTTTT. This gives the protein CASGEQGSGELFF.

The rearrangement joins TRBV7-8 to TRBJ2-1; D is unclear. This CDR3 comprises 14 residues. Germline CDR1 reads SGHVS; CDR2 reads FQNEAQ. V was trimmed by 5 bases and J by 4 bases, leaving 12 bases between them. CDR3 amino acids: CASSRSLDYNEQFF. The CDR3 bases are TGTGCCAGCAGCCGATCCCTAGATTACAATGAGCAGTTCTTC.

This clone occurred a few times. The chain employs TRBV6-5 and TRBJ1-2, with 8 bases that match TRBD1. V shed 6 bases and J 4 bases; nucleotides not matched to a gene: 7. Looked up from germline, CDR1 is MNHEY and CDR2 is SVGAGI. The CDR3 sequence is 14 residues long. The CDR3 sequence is CASSGTGTSYGYTF. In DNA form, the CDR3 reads TGTGCCAGCAGCGGGACAGGCACCTCCTATGGCTACACCTTC.

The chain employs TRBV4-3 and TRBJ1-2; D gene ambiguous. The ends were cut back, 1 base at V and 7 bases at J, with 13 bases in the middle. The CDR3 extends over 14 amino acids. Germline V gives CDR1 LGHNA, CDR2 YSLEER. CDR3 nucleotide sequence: TGCGCCAGCAGCCAAGGCTTGAAAGAGTTTGGCTACACCTTC. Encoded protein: CASSQGLKEFGYTF.

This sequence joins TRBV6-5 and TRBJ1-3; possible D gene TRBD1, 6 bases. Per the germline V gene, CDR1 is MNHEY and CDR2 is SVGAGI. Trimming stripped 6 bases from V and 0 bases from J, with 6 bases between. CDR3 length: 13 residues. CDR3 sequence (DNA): TGTGCCAGCAGAGGGGGCTCTGGAAACACCATATATTTT. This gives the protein CASRGGSGNTIYF.

CDR3 bases: TGTGCCAGCAGTCCTTCGGGACTGGGGAACTATGGCTACACCTTC. Amino acids: CASSPSGLGNYGYTF. The chain employs TRBV27 and TRBJ1-2, with D perhaps matching TRBD1 (5 bases). Germline V gene lookup returns CDR1 MNHEY and CDR2 SMNVEV (reference sequence). The V end lost 5 bases, the J end lost 2 bases, and 15 bases lay between the germline ends. The CDR3 extends over 15 amino acids.

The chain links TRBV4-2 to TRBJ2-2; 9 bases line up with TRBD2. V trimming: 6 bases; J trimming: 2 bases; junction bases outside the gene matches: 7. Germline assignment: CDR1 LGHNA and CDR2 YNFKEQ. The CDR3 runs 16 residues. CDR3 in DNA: TGTGCCAGCAGGTTTAGCGGGAGCGCCAACACCGGGGAGCTGTTTTTT. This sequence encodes CASRFSGSANTGELFF.

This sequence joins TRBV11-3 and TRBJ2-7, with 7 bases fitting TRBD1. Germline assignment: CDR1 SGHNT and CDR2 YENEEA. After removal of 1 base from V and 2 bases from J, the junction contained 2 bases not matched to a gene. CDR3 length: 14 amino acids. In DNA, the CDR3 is TGTGCCAGCAGCTTAGGCAGGGGGACCTACGAGCAGTACTTC. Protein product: CASSLGRGTYEQYF. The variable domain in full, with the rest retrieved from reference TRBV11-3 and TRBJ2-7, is EAGVVQSPRYKIIEKKQPVAFWCNPISGHNTLYWYLQNLGQGPELLIRYENEEAVDDSQLPKDRFSAERLKGVDSTLKIQPAELGDSAVYLCASSLGRGTYEQYFGPGTRLTVT.

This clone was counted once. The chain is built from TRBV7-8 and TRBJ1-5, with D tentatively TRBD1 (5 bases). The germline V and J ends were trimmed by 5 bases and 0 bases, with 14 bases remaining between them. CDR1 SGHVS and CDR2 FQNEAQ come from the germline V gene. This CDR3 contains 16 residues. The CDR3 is CASSHFGHHSNQPQHF. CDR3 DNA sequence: TGTGCCAGCAGCCACTTCGGACACCATAGCAATCAGCCCCAGCATTTT.

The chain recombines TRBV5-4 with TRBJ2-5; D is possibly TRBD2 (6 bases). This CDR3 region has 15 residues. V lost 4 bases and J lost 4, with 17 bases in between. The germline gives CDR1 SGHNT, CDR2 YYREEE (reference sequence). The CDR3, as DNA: TGTGCCAGCAGCGGGGGACTCGGGGTACTAGAGACCCAGTACTTC. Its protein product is CASSGGLGVLETQYF.

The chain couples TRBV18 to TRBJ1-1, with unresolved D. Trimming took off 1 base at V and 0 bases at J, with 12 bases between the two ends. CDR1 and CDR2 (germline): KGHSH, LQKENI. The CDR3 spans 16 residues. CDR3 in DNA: TGTGCCAGCTCACCACGATCCCAGTCGATGAACACTGAAGCTTTCTTT. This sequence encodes CASSPRSQSMNTEAFF.

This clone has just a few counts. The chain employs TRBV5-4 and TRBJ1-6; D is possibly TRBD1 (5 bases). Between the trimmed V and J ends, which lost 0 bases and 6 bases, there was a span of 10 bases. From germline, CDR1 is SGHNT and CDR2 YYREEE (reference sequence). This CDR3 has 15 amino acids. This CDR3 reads CASSLGQGVNSPLHF. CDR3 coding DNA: TGTGCCAGCAGCTTGGGTCAGGGTGTTAATTCACCCCTCCACTTT.

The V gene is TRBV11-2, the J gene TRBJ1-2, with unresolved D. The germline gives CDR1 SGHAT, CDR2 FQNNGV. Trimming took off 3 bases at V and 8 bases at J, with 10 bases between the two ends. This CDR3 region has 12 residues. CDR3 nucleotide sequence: TGTGCCAGCAGCTTCGGACTGGGAGGCTACACCTTC. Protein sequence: CASSFGLGGYTF.

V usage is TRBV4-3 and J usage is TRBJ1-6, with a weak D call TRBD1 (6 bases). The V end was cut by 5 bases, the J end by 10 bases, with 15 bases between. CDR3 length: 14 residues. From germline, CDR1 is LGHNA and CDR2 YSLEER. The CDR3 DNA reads TGCGCCAGCAGCGAAAGCGGGGGGCGATCACCCCTCCACTTT. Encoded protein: CASSESGGRSPLHF.

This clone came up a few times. Written as DNA, the CDR3 is TGTGCCAGCAGCATCGGGGACAGCCTCTCCTACGAGCAGTACTTC. The encoded protein is CASSIGDSLSYEQYF. The chain uses TRBV21-1 and TRBJ2-7; the table's D call of TRBD1 was not tested on the DNA. TRBV21-1 is a pseudogene. This CDR3 region has 15 residues.

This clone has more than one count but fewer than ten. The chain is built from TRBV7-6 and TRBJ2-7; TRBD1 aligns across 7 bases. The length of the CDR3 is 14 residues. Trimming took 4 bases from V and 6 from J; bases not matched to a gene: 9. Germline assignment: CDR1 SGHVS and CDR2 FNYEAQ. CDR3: CASSSTGTTTEQYF. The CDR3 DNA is TGTGCCAGCAGCTCGACAGGGACCACCACCGAGCAGTACTTC.

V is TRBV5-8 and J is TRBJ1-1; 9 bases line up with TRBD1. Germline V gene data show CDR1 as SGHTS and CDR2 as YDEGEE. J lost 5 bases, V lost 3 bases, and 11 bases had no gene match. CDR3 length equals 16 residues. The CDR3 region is CASSSNRGPRGTEAFF. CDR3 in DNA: TGTGCCAGCAGCTCAAACAGGGGGCCGCGAGGGACTGAAGCTTTCTTT.

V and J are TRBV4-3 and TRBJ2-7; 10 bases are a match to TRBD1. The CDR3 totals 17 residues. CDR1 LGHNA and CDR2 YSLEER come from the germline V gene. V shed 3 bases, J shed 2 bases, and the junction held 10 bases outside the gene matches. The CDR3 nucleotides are TGCGCCAGCAGCCAGGCCGGACCGGGACAGGGGCCCTACGAGCAGTACTTC. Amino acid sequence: CASSQAGPGQGPYEQYF.

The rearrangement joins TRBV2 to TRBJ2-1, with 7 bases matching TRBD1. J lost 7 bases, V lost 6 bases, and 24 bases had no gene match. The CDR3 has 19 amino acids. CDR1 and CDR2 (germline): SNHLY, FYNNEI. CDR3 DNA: TGTGCCAGCAGACCCACACGGGACAGCTACTCCTTTCCGGGTAATGAGCAGTTCTTC. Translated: CASRPTRDSYSFPGNEQFF.

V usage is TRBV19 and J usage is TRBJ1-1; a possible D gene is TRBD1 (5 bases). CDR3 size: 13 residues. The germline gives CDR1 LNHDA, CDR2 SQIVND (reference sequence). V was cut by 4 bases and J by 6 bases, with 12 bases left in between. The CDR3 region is CASSNQGRAEAFF. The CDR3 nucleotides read TGTGCCAGTAGTAATCAGGGTCGCGCTGAAGCTTTCTTT. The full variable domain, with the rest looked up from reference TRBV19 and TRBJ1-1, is DGGITQSPKYLFRKEGQNVTLSCEQNLNHDAMYWYRQDPGQGLRLIYYSQIVNDFQKGDIAEGYSVSREKKESFPLTVTSAQKNPTAFYLCASSNQGRAEAFFGQGTRLTVV.

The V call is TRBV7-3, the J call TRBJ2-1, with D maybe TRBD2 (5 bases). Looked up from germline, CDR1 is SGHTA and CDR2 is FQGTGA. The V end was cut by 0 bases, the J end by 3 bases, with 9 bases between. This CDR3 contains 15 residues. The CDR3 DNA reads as TGTGCCAGCAGCTTAACGGGTGAGGGCTACAATGAGCAGTTCTTC. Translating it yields CASSLTGEGYNEQFF.

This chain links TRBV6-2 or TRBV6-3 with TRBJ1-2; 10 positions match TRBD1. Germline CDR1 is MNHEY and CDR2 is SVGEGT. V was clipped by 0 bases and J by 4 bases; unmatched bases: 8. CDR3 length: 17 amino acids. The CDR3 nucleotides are TGTGCCAGCAGTTACTCGGGGCAGACAGGGGGCTTCTATGGCTACACCTTC. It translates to CASSYSGQTGGFYGYTF.

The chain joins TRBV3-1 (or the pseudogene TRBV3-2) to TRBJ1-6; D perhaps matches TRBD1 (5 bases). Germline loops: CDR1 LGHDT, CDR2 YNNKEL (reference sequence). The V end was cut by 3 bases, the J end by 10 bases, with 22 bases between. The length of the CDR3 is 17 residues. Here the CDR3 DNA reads TGTGCCAGCAGCCAGGGGACCTCCGGGAGTCCGAGGTCACCCCTCCACTTT. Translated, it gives CASSQGTSGSPRSPLHF.

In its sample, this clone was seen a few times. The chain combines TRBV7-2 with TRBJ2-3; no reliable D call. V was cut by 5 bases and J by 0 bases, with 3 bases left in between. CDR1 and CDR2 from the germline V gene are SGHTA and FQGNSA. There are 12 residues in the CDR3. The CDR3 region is CASSLSTDTQYF. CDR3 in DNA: TGTGCCAGCAGCCTTAGCACAGATACGCAGTATTTT.